Listed here are 12 T cell receptor beta chains from one sample, sequenced in a study of control samples from healthy donors and cancer patients. Profiled with immunoSEQ multiplex PCR; TCRdb holds only in-frame clones, not every one. The table lists about 98,000 clones, 82% of them singletons. Sequences were obtained from blood. These receptors originate from a man aged 60 to 69 in good health.

The chain is built from TRBV4-1 and TRBJ2-6; perhaps TRBD1 as D (6 bases). The CDR3 extends over 18 amino acids. With 4 bases removed from V and 0 bases from J, the gap between germline ends came to 16 bases. The germline gives CDR1 MGHRA, CDR2 YSYEKL. The CDR3, as DNA: TGCGCCAGCAGCCGAGACAGGCTAAGCCTCTCTGGGGCCAACGTCCTGACTTTC. Translated: CASSRDRLSLSGANVLTF.

This clone has more than one count but fewer than ten. The V gene is TRBV7-8, the J gene TRBJ1-6; no clear D gene. V gave up 2 bases and J gave up 9 bases, with 8 bases separating them. The CDR3 covers 13 residues. Germline assignment: CDR1 SGHVS and CDR2 FQNEAQ. This CDR3 is CASSLRMVSPLHF. The CDR3 coding sequence is TGTGCCAGCAGCTTACGTATGGTTTCACCCCTCCACTTT.

The chain couples TRBV5-6 to TRBJ2-7, with TRBD1 matching over 8 bases. The CDR3 loop spans 13 amino acids. Looked up from germline, CDR1 is SGHDT and CDR2 is YYEEEE. Unmatched junction bases numbered 7, after V lost 4 bases and J lost 7 bases. The CDR3 coding sequence is TGTGCCAGCAGCCACAGGGGGTCGAAGGAGCAGTACTTC. Amino acids: CASSHRGSKEQYF.

The chain carries TRBV6-5 and TRBJ2-2; D perhaps matches TRBD1 (5 bases). In germline, CDR1 is MNHEY, CDR2 SVGAGI. This CDR3 has 15 residues. Deletions cut 6 bases from V and 4 bases from J, with 15 bases between. The CDR3 sequence is CASRVAGYGTGELFF. CDR3 nucleotides: TGTGCCAGCAGAGTAGCAGGGTATGGCACCGGGGAGCTGTTTTTT.

This clone has just one count. This chain joins TRBV5-1 and TRBJ1-2; the match to TRBD1 covers 8 bases. The germline CDR1 and CDR2 sequences are SGHRS and YFSETQ. The CDR3 totals 15 residues. The V and J ends lost 4 bases and 10 bases, in that order; junction bases with no gene match: 15. Here the CDR3 DNA reads TGCGCCAGCAGCCCAATAGCAGGGGGCGCGTTTAACTACACCTTC. This sequence encodes CASSPIAGGAFNYTF.

The chain couples TRBV6-5 to TRBJ2-7, with TRBD2 as a possible D gene (6 bases). This CDR3 has 14 amino acids. Germline CDR1 MNHEY, CDR2 SVGAGI. V lost 5 bases, J lost 4 bases, and 15 bases lay in between. The CDR3 DNA is TGTGCCAGCAGTCGCGGGGCAGGTTCATACGAGCAGTACTTC. It encodes CASSRGAGSYEQYF.

This clone was seen just once. The V and J genes are TRBV6-5 and TRBJ2-2, with 8 bases matching TRBD2. J gave up 3 bases and V 5 bases, and 5 bases lay outside the gene matches. Germline lookup yields CDR1 MNHEY and CDR2 SVGAGI. The CDR3 runs 15 residues. The CDR3 region is CASSPPGLDTGELFF. In DNA, the CDR3 is TGTGCCAGCAGTCCTCCGGGACTAGACACCGGGGAGCTGTTTTTT.

V usage is TRBV18 and J usage is TRBJ2-3; D may be TRBD2 (5 bases). V lost 6 bases to trimming and J lost 12 bases, with 19 bases between them. The CDR3 consists of 13 residues. CDR1 is KGHSH, CDR2 LQKENI, per germline. CDR3 sequence reads: CASSPSRGSPQYF. CDR3 DNA sequence: TGTGCCAGCTCCCCATCGAGAGGGTCTCCACAGTATTTT.

This chain connects TRBV5-1 to TRBJ1-2; 7 bases agree with TRBD1. Germline lookup yields CDR1 SGHRS and CDR2 YFSETQ. V was pared by 0 bases and J by 0 bases, with 11 bases of the junction left unmatched. This CDR3 is built from 18 residues. CDR3 in amino acids: CASSLEQGRWRTNYGYTF. As DNA, the CDR3 is TGCGCCAGCAGCTTGGAACAGGGGCGGTGGAGGACTAACTATGGCTACACCTTC. Full variable domain (rest looked up from reference TRBV5-1 and TRBJ1-2): KAGVTQTPRYLIKTRGQQVTLSCSPISGHRSVSWYQQTPGQGLQFLFEYFSETQRNKGNFPGRFSGRQFSNSRSEMNVSTLELGDSALYLCASSLEQGRWRTNYGYTFGSGTRLTVV.

V is TRBV30 and J is TRBJ2-7, with 10 bases that match TRBD1. This CDR3 contains 13 residues. The germline V gene has CDR1 GTSNPN and CDR2 SVGIG (reference sequence). V lost 1 base and J lost 5; bases outside the gene matches: 2. CDR3 sequence: CAWSEGQGDEQYF. The CDR3 DNA is TGTGCCTGGAGTGAAGGACAGGGGGACGAGCAGTACTTC.

The V and J genes are TRBV3-1 (or the pseudogene TRBV3-2) and TRBJ2-1, with TRBD2 matching 8 bases. Trimming at V came to 4 bases and at J to 6 bases, leaving 8 bases not matched to a gene. Germline CDR1 reads LGHDT; CDR2 reads YNNKEL (reference sequence). The CDR3 is 15 residues long. CDR3 sequence reads: CASSLTGTSGNEQFF. The CDR3, as DNA: TGTGCCAGCAGCCTCACCGGGACTAGTGGCAATGAGCAGTTCTTC.

V gene TRBV28 combines with J gene TRBJ1-1; the D gene is possibly TRBD1 (5 bases). Trimming removed 3 bases from V and 4 bases from J, with 12 bases in between. CDR1 and CDR2 from the germline V gene are MDHEN and SYDVKM. The CDR3 is made up of 14 amino acids. CDR3 DNA sequence: TGTGCCAGCAGTTTTTCGGGGGGAAGCACTGAAGCTTTCTTT. This encodes CASSFSGGSTEAFF.